This T cell receptor beta chain was sequenced during a study of OX40 agonist ivuxolimab in advanced cancers. Germline V lookup: CDR1 SGDLS, CDR2 YYNGEE. This CDR3 comprises 13 residues. The V end lost 0 bases, the J end lost 9 bases, and 10 bases lay between the germline ends. The protocol was immunoSEQ multiplex PCR, while the TCRdb copy is restricted to in-frame clones and leaves out a portion. The sample lists roughly 76,000 clones; 90% to 95% were seen once. The rearrangement links TRBV9 to TRBJ2-1; D may be TRBD1 (5 bases). The clonotype was recovered from an adult with an advanced solid tumor such as melanoma, head and neck, liver or kidney cancer. The sample was CD4+ or CD8+ T cells sorted from blood, taken in a trial of the OX40 agonist ivuxolimab. The chain's CDR3 is CASSVEGQGEQFF. DNA of the CDR3: TGTGCCAGCAGCGTAGAGGGTCAGGGTGAGCAGTTCTTC.